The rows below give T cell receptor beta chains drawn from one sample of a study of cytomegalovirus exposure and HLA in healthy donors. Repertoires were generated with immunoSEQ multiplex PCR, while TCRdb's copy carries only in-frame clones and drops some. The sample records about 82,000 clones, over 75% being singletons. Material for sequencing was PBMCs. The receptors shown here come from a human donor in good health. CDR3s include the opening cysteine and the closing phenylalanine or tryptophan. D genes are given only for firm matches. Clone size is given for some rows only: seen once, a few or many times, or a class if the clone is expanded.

CDR3nt: TGTGCCAGCGGCACCCGATCAAAAAACATTCAGTACTTC
CDR3aa: CASGTRSKNIQYF
v_gene: TRBV11-1
j_gene: TRBJ2-4
abundance: .
d_gene: .

CDR3nt: TGTGCCAGCAGTTCCATGAGCAGGGGCGGAGAGACCCAGTACTTC
CDR3aa: CASSSMSRGGETQYF
v_gene: TRBV6-5
j_gene: TRBJ2-5
abundance: many
d_gene: .

CDR3nt: TGTGCCAGCAGTTACGACGGGGGGGTCACTGAAGCTTTCTTT
CDR3aa: CASSYDGGVTEAFF
v_gene: TRBV5-6
j_gene: TRBJ1-1
abundance: few
d_gene: .

CDR3nt: TGTGCCAGCAGTGCGAAACAGGGGGTAGATTCACCCCTCCACTTT
CDR3aa: CASSAKQGVDSPLHF
v_gene: TRBV6-1
j_gene: TRBJ1-6
abundance: .
d_gene: TRBD1

CDR3nt: TGTGCTAGTGGTTTCGGACAGGTAGGGGGCTACGAGCAGTACTTC
CDR3aa: CASGFGQVGGYEQYF
v_gene: TRBV12-5
j_gene: TRBJ2-7
abundance: .
d_gene: TRBD1

CDR3nt: TGCAGCACTACCGGGACCGGGGGTTACCAGCAGTACTTC
CDR3aa: CSTTGTGGYQQYF
v_gene: TRBV29-1
j_gene: TRBJ2-7
abundance: few
d_gene: .

CDR3nt: TGTGCCAGCAGTGAAGCGGTAGGGGTTAACTATGGCTACACCTTC
CDR3aa: CASSEAVGVNYGYTF
v_gene: TRBV6-1
j_gene: TRBJ1-2
abundance: .
d_gene: .

CDR3nt: TGTGCCAGCTCATCCCTACAGGGGGGGGATGAGCAGTTCTTC
CDR3aa: CASSSLQGGDEQFF
v_gene: TRBV18
j_gene: TRBJ2-1
abundance: .
d_gene: .

CDR3nt: TGCGCCAGCAGCCAAAGGGGACTTAGCACAGATACGCAGTATTTT
CDR3aa: CASSQRGLSTDTQYF
v_gene: TRBV4-1
j_gene: TRBJ2-3
abundance: .
d_gene: .

CDR3nt: TGTGCCAGCAGTTACAGGGGGCATAGCACAGATACGCAGTATTTT
CDR3aa: CASSYRGHSTDTQYF
v_gene: TRBV11-2
j_gene: TRBJ2-3
abundance: .
d_gene: TRBD1

CDR3nt: TGTGCCAGCAGCCCCTTCGACAGCTCCTACGAGCAGTACTTC
CDR3aa: CASSPFDSSYEQYF
v_gene: TRBV7-6
j_gene: TRBJ2-7
abundance: once
d_gene: .

CDR3nt: TGTGCCAGCAGCCTGGGAGGGATCAACTATGGCTACACCTTC
CDR3aa: CASSLGGINYGYTF
v_gene: TRBV7-9
j_gene: TRBJ1-2
abundance: .
d_gene: .